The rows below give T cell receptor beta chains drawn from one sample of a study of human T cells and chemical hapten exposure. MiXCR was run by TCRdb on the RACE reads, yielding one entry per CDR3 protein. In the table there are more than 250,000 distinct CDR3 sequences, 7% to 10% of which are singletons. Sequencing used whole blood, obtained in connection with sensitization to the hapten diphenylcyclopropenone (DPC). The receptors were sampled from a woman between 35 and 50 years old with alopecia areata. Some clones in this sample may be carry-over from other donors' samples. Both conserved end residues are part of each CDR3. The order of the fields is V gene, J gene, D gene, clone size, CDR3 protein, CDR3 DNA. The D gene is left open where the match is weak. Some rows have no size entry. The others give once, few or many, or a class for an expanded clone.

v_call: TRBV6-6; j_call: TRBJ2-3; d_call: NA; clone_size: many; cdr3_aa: CASSSGQGGLDTQYF; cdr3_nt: TGTGCCAGCAGTTCAGGACAGGGAGGGTTAGATACGCAGTATTTT
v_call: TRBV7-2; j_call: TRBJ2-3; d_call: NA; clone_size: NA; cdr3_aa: CASSSRTASSTDTQYF; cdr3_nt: TGTGCCAGCAGCTCGCGGACAGCCTCTAGCACAGATACGCAGTATTTT
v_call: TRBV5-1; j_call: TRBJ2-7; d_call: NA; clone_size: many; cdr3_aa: CASSPGAAETYEQYF; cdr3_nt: TGCGCCAGCAGCCCCGGGGCAGCCGAAACCTACGAGCAGTACTTC
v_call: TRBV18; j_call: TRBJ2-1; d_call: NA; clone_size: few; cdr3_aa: CASSPEIPSEQFF; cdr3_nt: TGTGCCAGCTCACCAGAAATACCCAGTGAGCAGTTCTTC
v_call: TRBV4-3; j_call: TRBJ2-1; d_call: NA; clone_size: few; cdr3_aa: CASSQGQGGMDGQFF; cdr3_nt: TGCGCCAGCAGCCAAGGCCAGGGTGGTATGGACGGGCAGTTCTTC
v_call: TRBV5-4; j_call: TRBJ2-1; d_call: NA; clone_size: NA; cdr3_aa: CASSSPETLDEQFF; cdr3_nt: TGTGCCAGCAGCTCCCCGGAGACTTTGGATGAGCAGTTCTTC
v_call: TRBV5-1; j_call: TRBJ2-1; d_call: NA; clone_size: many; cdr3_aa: CASSYAGAGAYNEQFF; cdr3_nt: TGCGCCAGCAGCTACGCCGGAGCGGGTGCCTACAATGAGCAGTTCTTC
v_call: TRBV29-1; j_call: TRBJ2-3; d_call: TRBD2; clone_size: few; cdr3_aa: CSAGSGRAADTQYF; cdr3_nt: TGCAGCGCGGGTAGCGGGAGGGCCGCAGATACGCAGTATTTT
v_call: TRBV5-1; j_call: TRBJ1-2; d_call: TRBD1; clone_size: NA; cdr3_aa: CASSQRTGIGYTF; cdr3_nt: TGCGCCAGCAGCCAAAGGACAGGGATCGGCTACACCTTC
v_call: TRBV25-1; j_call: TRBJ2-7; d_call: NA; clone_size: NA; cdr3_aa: CASSEPPGSEQYF; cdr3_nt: TGTGCCAGCAGTGAACCCCCAGGGTCCGAGCAGTACTTC
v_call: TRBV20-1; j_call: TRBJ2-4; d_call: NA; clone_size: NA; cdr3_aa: CSARGEGRNIQYF; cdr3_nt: TGCAGTGCTAGAGGTGAGGGGCGGAACATTCAGTACTTC
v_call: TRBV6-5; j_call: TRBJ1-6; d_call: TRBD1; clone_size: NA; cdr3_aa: CASSYSAPGTGNSPLHF; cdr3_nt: TGTGCCAGCAGTTACTCCGCCCCCGGGACAGGGAATTCACCCCTCCACTTT
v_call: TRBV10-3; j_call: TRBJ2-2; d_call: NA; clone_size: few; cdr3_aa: CAIREAGELFF; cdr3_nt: TGTGCCATCAGGGAGGCCGGGGAGCTGTTTTTT
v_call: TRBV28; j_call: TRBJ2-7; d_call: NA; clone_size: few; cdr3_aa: CASVEGGRADEQYF; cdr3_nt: TGTGCCAGCGTAGAGGGGGGCAGGGCGGACGAGCAGTACTTC
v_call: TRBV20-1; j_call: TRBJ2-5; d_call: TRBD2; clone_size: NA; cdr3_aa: CSARTTSGQETQYF; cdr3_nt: TGCAGTGCTCGAACCACTAGCGGGCAAGAGACCCAGTACTTC
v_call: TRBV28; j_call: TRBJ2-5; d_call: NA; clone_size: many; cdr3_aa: CASSIDPSWTQYF; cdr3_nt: TGTGCCAGCAGTATCGACCCGAGTTGGACCCAGTACTTC
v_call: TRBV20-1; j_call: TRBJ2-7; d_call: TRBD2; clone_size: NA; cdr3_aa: CSARTPGTSAEQYF; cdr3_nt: TGCAGTGCTAGAACCCCCGGGACTAGCGCAGAGCAGTACTTC
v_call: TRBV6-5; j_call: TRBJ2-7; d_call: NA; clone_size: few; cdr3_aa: CASSYAASEGYEQYF; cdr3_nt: TGTGCCAGCAGTTACGCCGCCAGCGAGGGTTACGAGCAGTACTTC
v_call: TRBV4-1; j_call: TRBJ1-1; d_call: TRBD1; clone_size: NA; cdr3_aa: CASSHGTGGHTEAFF; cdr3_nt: TGCGCCAGCAGCCATGGGACAGGGGGGCACACTGAAGCTTTCTTT
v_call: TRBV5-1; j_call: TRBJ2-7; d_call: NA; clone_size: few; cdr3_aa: CASSFEGTQYF; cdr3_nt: TGCGCCAGCAGCTTCGAGGGAACGCAGTACTTC
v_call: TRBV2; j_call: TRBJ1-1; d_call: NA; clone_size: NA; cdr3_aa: CASSGGGVQDPEAFF; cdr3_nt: TGTGCCAGCAGTGGAGGGGGGGTACAGGACCCTGAAGCTTTCTTT
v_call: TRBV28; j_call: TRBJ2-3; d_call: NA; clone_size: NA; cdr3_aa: CASSFLGGSQYF; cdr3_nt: TGTGCCAGCAGTTTTTTGGGGGGCTCGCAGTATTTT
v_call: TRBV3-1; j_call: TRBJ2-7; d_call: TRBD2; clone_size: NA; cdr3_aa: CASSPTSGNEQYF; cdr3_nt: TGTGCCAGCAGCCCCACTAGCGGGAACGAGCAGTACTTC
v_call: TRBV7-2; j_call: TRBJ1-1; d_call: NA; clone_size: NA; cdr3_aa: CASSRGLLNTEAFF; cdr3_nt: TGTGCCAGCAGTCGCGGACTGTTGAACACTGAAGCTTTCTTT
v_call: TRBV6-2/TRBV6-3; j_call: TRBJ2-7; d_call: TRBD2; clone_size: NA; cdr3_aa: CASILTSGSRGMAYEQYF; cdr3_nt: TGTGCCAGCATACTGACTAGCGGGAGCCGAGGAATGGCCTACGAGCAGTACTTC
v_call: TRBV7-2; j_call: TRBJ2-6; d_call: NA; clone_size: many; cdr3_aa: CASSLASGAGANVLTF; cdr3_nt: TGTGCCAGCAGCTTAGCGTCGGGGGCTGGGGCCAACGTCCTGACTTTC
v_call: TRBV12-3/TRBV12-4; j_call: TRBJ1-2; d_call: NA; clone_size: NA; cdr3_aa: CASSLGADYGYTF; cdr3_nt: TGTGCCAGCAGTTTAGGGGCGGACTATGGCTACACCTTC